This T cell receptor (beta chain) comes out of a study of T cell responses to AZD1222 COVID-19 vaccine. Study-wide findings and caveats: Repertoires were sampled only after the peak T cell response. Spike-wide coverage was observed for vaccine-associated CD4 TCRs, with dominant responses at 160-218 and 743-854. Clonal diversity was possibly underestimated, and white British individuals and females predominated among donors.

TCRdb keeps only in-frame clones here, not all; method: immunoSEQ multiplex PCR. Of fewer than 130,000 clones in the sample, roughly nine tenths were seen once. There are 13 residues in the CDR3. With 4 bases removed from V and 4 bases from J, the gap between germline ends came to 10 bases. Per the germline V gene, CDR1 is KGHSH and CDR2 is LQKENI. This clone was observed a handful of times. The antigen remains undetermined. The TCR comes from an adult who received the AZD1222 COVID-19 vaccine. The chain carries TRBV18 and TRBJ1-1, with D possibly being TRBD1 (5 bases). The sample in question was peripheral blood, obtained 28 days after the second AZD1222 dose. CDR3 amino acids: CASSLRAPTEAFF. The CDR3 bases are TGTGCCAGCTCACTCAGGGCGCCCACTGAAGCTTTCTTT.